This TCR beta chain was retrieved from a study of shared clonotypes between healthy human individuals. TCRdb keeps only in-frame clones here, not all; method: immunoSEQ multiplex PCR. The sample lists 2.3 million or so clones, 85% to 95% occurring once. The germline gives CDR1 SNHLY, CDR2 FYNNEI. V was clipped by 1 base and J by 4 bases, with 14 bases between them. The CDR3 extends over 15 amino acids. Material for sequencing was naive CD4+ T cells from PBMCs. Subset indicated: CD45RA+ positively selected. V is TRBV2 and J is TRBJ2-7; D unclear. The clonotype was recovered from a man aged 18 to 30 in good health. Some clones in this sample may be carry-over from other donors' samples. This chain's CDR3 is CASSEGDWKGYEQYF. CDR3 in DNA: TGTGCCAGCAGTGAAGGTGACTGGAAAGGGTACGAGCAGTACTTC.